This T cell receptor (beta chain) was identified in a study of blood T cell repertoires in COVID-19. Across the whole study: PBMCs, B-cell-depleted T cells, or T cells were the source of the cDNA or gDNA that made up the material.

In the authors' methods: Reference gene primer amplification yielded estimated nucleated cell counts. The repertoire was sequenced with immunoSEQ multiplex PCR; TCRdb's copy has only in-frame clones and lacks some. V and J calls and clone size are given by that table; D and trimming were obtained from the DNA. The data hold around 200,000 clones, with roughly 80% observed a single time. CDR1 MNHEY and CDR2 SVGAGI come from the germline V gene. The CDR3 loop spans 15 amino acids. The germline V and J ends were trimmed by 0 bases and 5 bases, with 14 bases remaining between them. This receptor was identified in a woman in her fifties or sixties with acute or convalescent COVID-19. This chain uses TRBV6-5 with TRBJ2-7; D is perhaps TRBD2 (5 bases). Sequencing input: peripheral blood. As DNA, the CDR3 is TGTGCCAGCAGTTACTCGCCCGGAACGGGGAACGAGCAGTACTTC. Protein: CASSYSPGTGNEQYF.